This TCR beta chain was recovered during a study of immune heterogeneity within non-small cell lung tumors. V shed 1 base and J shed 8 bases, with 8 bases lying between them. The germline gives CDR1 KGHSH, CDR2 LQKENI. This CDR3 is built from 12 residues. The authors amplified TCR beta CDR3 by multiplex PCR with 32 V and 13 J primers. Each CDR3 protein gets one entry after TCRdb re-called the multiplex PCR reads with MiXCR. The table has 15,000 to 20,000 distinct CDR3 sequences, less than 35% seen once. Study results and caveats: Some T-cell receptor beta clonotypes occurred at high frequency. These high-frequency clonotypes were largely distinct between individual patients.

This clonotype was recorded a few times. Its antigen is still unknown. Template input, which was bulk tumor genomic DNA, totaled roughly 590 ng per sample. Doctors removed several biopsies from each primary tumor during surgery, keeping them far apart. Surgery that was curative in intent was performed on patients with untreated, newly diagnosed non-small cell lung cancer. The V gene is TRBV18, the J gene TRBJ1-1; D gene unclear. The sample was lung tumor tissue. The sequence was obtained from a man in his forties with non-small cell lung cancer. As DNA, the CDR3 is TGTGCCAGCTCACCACAGGGTATCGAAGCTTTCTTT. It codes for CASSPQGIEAFF.